This T cell receptor (beta chain) was identified during a study of blood T cell repertoires in COVID-19. Overall study: Samples of COVID-19 (acute and convalescent) were obtained from the United States, Italy and Spain. The analysed material was cDNA or gDNA that came from T cells, B-cell-depleted T cells, or PBMCs.

Notes on this clone: At one of its ends the junction is not consistent with the germline gene, which may arise from a read error.

Sequenced by immunoSEQ multiplex PCR; TCRdb stores in-frame clones only, minus some. The sample holds just over 75,000 clones, roughly 87% seen once. Sample: peripheral blood. This clonotype was obtained from a woman of 80 years or more with active or convalescent COVID-19.

CDR3 loop: CASSLAARGGTGELFF. The DNA of the CDR3 is TGTGCTAGCAGCTTAGCGGCGCGGGGGGGCACCGGGGAGCTGTTTTTT. This sequence joins TRBV7-7 and TRBJ2-2, with 9 nucleotides matching TRBD2. The germline V gene has CDR1 SSHAT and CDR2 FNYEAQ (reference sequence). This CDR3 is built from 16 residues.